This T cell receptor beta chain was identified during a study of PD-L1 blockade in urothelial cancer. Produced via immunoSEQ multiplex PCR; TCRdb's table is partial and in-frame only. The sample records some 45,000 clones, 80% being singletons. The CDR3 totals 16 residues. Germline V gene lookup returns CDR1 SGHRS and CDR2 YFSETQ. Losses at the gene ends were 0 bases for V and 7 bases for J; bases not matched to a gene: 5. Time point reported: pretreatment peripheral blood. This chain uses TRBV5-1 with TRBJ1-5, with 12 bases identical to TRBD1. The sequence came from a man in his sixties with urothelial cancer. The material was PBMCs, obtained around atezolizumab (anti-PD-L1) treatment. This CDR3 reads CASSLAGTGGGQPQHF. In nucleotides, the CDR3 is TGCGCCAGCAGCTTGGCCGGGACAGGGGGCGGCCAGCCCCAGCATTTT.